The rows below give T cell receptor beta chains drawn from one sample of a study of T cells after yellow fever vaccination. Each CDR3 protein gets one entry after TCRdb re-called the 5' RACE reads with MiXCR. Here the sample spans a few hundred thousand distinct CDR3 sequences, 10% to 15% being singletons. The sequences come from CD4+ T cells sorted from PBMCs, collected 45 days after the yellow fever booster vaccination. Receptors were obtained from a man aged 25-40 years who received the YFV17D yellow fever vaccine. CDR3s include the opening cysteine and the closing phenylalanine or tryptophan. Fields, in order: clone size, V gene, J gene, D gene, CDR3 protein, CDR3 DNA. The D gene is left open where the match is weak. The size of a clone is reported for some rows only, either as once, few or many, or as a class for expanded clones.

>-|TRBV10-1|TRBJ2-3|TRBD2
CASSGASGSADTQYF
TGCGCCAGCAGTGGGGCTAGCGGGAGTGCAGATACGCAGTATTTT
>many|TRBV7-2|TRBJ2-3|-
CASSFSTDTQYF
TGTGCCAGCAGTTTTAGCACAGATACGCAGTATTTT
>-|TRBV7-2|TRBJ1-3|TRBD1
CASSRGGRFGNTIYF
TGTGCCAGCAGCCGAGGGGGCAGATTTGGAAACACCATATATTTT
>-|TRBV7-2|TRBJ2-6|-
CASSSSTGGANVLTF
TGTGCCAGCAGCTCCTCGACGGGCGGGGCCAACGTCCTGACTTTC
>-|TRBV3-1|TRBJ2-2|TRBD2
CASSHTGGFNTGELFF
TGTGCCAGCAGCCACACGGGAGGCTTCAACACCGGGGAGCTGTTTTTT
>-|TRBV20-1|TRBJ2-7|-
CSATLSYEQYF
TGCAGTGCTACCCTTTCCTACGAGCAGTACTTC
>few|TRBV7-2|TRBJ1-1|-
CASSTSTDTMNTEAFF
TGTGCCAGCAGCACTTCGACAGATACTATGAACACTGAAGCTTTCTTT
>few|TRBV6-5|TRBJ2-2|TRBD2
CASNLLAGGIGELFF
TGTGCCAGCAATTTACTAGCGGGAGGAATCGGGGAGCTGTTTTTT
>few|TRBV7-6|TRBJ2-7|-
CASSPAPRVEQYF
TGTGCCAGCAGCCCGGCCCCTCGGGTCGAGCAGTACTTC
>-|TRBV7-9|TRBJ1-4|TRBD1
CASSLAGQSNEKLFF
TGTGCCAGCAGCTTAGCGGGACAGTCTAATGAAAAACTGTTTTTT
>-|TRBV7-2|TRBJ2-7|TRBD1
CASSSQQGVAYEQYF
TGTGCCAGCAGCTCGCAACAGGGGGTTGCCTACGAGCAGTACTTC
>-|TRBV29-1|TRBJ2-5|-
CSVEREPQETQYF
TGCAGCGTTGAGCGCGAACCTCAAGAGACCCAGTACTTC
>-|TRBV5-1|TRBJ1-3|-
CACGQNSGNTIYF
TGCGCCTGCGGACAGAACTCTGGAAACACCATATATTTT
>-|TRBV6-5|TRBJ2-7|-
CASSYSSGGPTYEQYF
TGTGCCAGCAGTTACTCGTCCGGGGGTCCGACCTACGAGCAGTACTTC
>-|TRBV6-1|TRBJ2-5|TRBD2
CASGFREGLKTQYF
TGTGCCAGCGGCTTTCGGGAGGGCCTCAAGACCCAGTACTTC
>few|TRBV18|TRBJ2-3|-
CASSPSSTDTQYF
TGTGCCAGCTCACCGTCTAGCACAGATACGCAGTATTTT
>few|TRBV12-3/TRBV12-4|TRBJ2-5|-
CASSLVLGTRETQYF
TGTGCCAGCAGTTTAGTTTTAGGCACAAGGGAGACCCAGTACTTC
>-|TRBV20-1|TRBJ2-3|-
CSAQFPSTDTQYF
TGCAGTGCCCAGTTCCCTAGCACAGATACGCAGTATTTT
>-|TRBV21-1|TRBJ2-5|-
CASSKGQQEETQYF
TGTGCCAGCAGCAAGGGACAGCAGGAGGAGACCCAGTACTTC
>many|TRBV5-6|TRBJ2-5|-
CASRLERYRAQETQYF
TGTGCCAGCAGGCTTGAAAGGTACAGGGCACAAGAGACCCAGTACTTC
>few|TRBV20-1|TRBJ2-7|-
CSVTGLSYEQYF
TGCAGTGTGACAGGTCTCTCCTACGAGCAGTACTTC
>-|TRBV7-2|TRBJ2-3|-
CASSGNLGPDTQYF
TGTGCCAGCAGCGGAAACTTAGGGCCAGATACGCAGTATTTT
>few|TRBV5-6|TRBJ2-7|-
CASSSKVTKQYF
TGTGCCAGCAGCTCGAAAGTGACCAAGCAGTACTTC
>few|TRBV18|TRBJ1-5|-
CASSPLALGDQPQHF
TGTGCCAGCTCACCACTAGCCTTAGGGGATCAGCCCCAGCATTTT
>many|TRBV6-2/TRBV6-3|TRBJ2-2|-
CASSYLNTGELFF
TGTGCCAGCAGTTACTTGAACACCGGGGAGCTGTTTTTT
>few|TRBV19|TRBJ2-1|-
CASSIAGLSYHEQFF
TGTGCCAGTAGTATCGCGGGACTGTCTTACCATGAGCAGTTCTTC
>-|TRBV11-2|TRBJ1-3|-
CASRATHTIYF
TGTGCCAGCAGAGCCACCCACACCATATATTTT
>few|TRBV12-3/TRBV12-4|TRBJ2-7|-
CASRSGTGSYEQYF
TGTGCCAGCAGATCCGGGACTGGTTCCTACGAGCAGTACTTC
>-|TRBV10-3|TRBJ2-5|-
CAISEPGDQETQYF
TGTGCCATCAGTGAGCCGGGGGATCAAGAGACCCAGTACTTC
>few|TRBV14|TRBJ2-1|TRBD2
CASSQDRGLAGGNEQFF
TGTGCCAGCAGCCAAGATCGGGGGCTAGCGGGAGGTAATGAGCAGTTCTTC
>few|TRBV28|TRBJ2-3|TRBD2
CASQTSGRGADTQYF
TGTGCCAGCCAGACTAGCGGGAGGGGCGCAGATACGCAGTATTTT